These 31 T cell receptor beta chains share one sample of origin, sequenced in a study of T-cell memory formation after mild COVID-19. TCRdb independently ran MiXCR on the 5' RACE reads; one entry per CDR3 protein. The sample records around 420,000 distinct CDR3 sequences, about 24% being singletons. The sample taken for sequencing was PBMCs or a T cell subset sorted from them (not recorded which). The receptors originated from an adult woman who had mild COVID-19 (a few samples of this study predate the infection). Cell type and time point are not known.

This clonotype was seen only a few times. V is TRBV7-9 and J is TRBJ2-7, with D possibly called TRBD1 or TRBD2 (5 bases each). Per the germline V gene, CDR1 is SEHNR and CDR2 is FQNEAQ (reference sequence). The V end was cut by 1 base, the J end by 3 bases, with 10 bases between. CDR3 length equals 14 residues. CDR3: CASSLVGEGYEQYF. CDR3 DNA: TGTGCCAGCAGCTTAGTGGGGGAAGGCTACGAGCAGTACTTC.

V is TRBV6-2 or TRBV6-3 and J is TRBJ2-4; possibly TRBD2 for D (6 bases). Per the germline V gene, CDR1 is MNHEY and CDR2 is SVGEGT. The CDR3 has 15 amino acids. Trimming removed 3 bases from V and 6 bases from J, with 15 bases in between. The CDR3 loop is CASSYGRGRSNIQYF. The CDR3 coding sequence is TGTGCCAGCAGTTATGGGCGGGGCCGGTCAAACATTCAGTACTTC.

The V call is TRBV11-2, the J call TRBJ2-7; D may be TRBD2 (5 bases). The CDR3 has 13 residues. Trimming shortened V by 1 base and J by 3 bases, and 7 bases separated the two germline ends. Germline V gives CDR1 SGHAT, CDR2 FQNNGV. The CDR3 reads CASSLGTLYEQYF. CDR3 in DNA: TGTGCCAGCAGCTTAGGGACTCTCTACGAGCAGTACTTC.

This clonotype occurred a few times. The rearrangement joins TRBV18 to TRBJ2-1; a possible D gene is TRBD1 (5 bases). The V end lost 2 bases, the J end lost 2 bases, and 7 bases lay between the germline ends. Germline-derived CDR1 and CDR2 are KGHSH and LQKENI. CDR3 length: 14 residues. In nucleotides, the CDR3 is TGTGCCAGCTCACCAACCAGGGCCTACAATGAGCAGTTCTTC. Its translation: CASSPTRAYNEQFF.

The chain combines TRBV27 with TRBJ2-7, with D possibly matching TRBD2 (6 bases). The V end lost 2 bases, the J end lost 3 bases, and 14 bases lay between the germline ends. The CDR3 is 15 residues long. Germline values: CDR1 MNHEY, CDR2 SMNVEV (reference sequence). This CDR3 reads CASSLKGTYNYEQYF. In nucleotides, the CDR3 is TGTGCCAGCAGTTTAAAGGGGACTTACAACTACGAGCAGTACTTC.

The V gene is TRBV6-5, the J gene TRBJ1-6; D possibly corresponds to TRBD1 (6 bases). Germline V lookup: CDR1 MNHEY, CDR2 SVGAGI. This CDR3 has 12 residues. V was clipped by 7 bases and J by 8 bases, with 9 bases between them. Written as DNA, the CDR3 is TGTGCCAGCACCACAGGGTATTCACCCCTCCACTTT. Encoded protein: CASTTGYSPLHF.

This clonotype was counted a few times. This chain uses TRBV7-9 with TRBJ1-5, with D hard to call. CDR3 length: 13 amino acids. V was pared by 0 bases and J by 6 bases, with 6 bases between. From germline, CDR1 is SEHNR and CDR2 FQNEAQ (reference sequence). In DNA, the CDR3 is TGTGCCAGCAGCTTAGCCGGACGTCAGCCCCAGCATTTT. Its protein is CASSLAGRQPQHF.

The table lists this clonotype with a few counts. The chain couples TRBV3-1 to TRBJ1-1; 9 bases map to TRBD1. CDR1 is LGHDT, CDR2 YNNKEL, per germline (reference sequence). The CDR3 spans 15 residues. J gave up 6 bases and V 1 base, and 6 bases lay outside the gene matches. The CDR3 DNA reads TGTGCCAGCAGCCAAGGAGGGACAGGGATGTCTGAAGCTTTCTTT. Translated, it gives CASSQGGTGMSEAFF.

In this sample, this clonotype turned up a few times. The CDR3 reads CASSVGTGNNSPLHF. In nucleotides, the CDR3 is TGTGCCAGCAGCGTTGGGACAGGGAATAATTCACCCCTCCACTTT. J is TRBJ1-6 and V is TRBV9; 9 bases line up with TRBD1. The V gene's germline CDR1 is SGDLS and CDR2 YYNGEE. Unmatched junction bases numbered 2, after V lost 2 bases and J lost 5 bases. The length of the CDR3 is 15 residues.

This chain's CDR3 is CSARDVVTPYNEQFF. In nucleotides, the CDR3 is TGCAGTGCTAGAGATGTCGTGACGCCCTACAATGAGCAGTTCTTC. This sequence joins TRBV20-1 and TRBJ2-1, with D hard to call. This CDR3 has 15 residues. V shed 0 bases and J shed 2 bases, with 11 bases lying between them. Germline values: CDR1 DFQATT, CDR2 SNEGSKA (reference sequence).

The chain employs TRBV29-1 and TRBJ2-1, with D possibly TRBD2 on 5 matching bases. The CDR3 is 11 residues long. Looked up from germline, CDR1 is SQVTM and CDR2 is ANQGSEA. With 3 bases removed from V and 9 bases from J, the gap between germline ends came to 9 bases. CDR3: CSVDVASEQFF. The CDR3 bases are TGCAGCGTTGATGTAGCGTCTGAGCAGTTCTTC.

The V call is TRBV18, the J call TRBJ2-7, with a possible D match to TRBD2 (5 bases). V was shortened by 3 bases and J by 6 bases, with 15 bases between the two germline ends. There are 14 residues in the CDR3. Per germline, CDR1 KGHSH and CDR2 LQKENI. The CDR3 reads CASSPSSPPGEQYF. CDR3 nucleotides: TGTGCCAGCTCACCGTCTAGCCCTCCGGGCGAGCAGTACTTC.

This clonotype was recorded a few times. V is TRBV7-2 and J is TRBJ1-4; maybe TRBD1 (6 bases). V lost 5 bases to trimming and J lost 12 bases, with 10 bases between them. Looked up from germline, CDR1 is SGHTA and CDR2 is FQGNSA. The CDR3 totals 11 residues. The CDR3 DNA reads TGTGCCAGCAGCGTGGACAGACAACTGTTTTTT. Translating gives CASSVDRQLFF.

The chain has TRBV29-1 and TRBJ1-1; the D gene is possibly TRBD1 (5 bases). CDR3 length equals 12 residues. V lost 5 bases and J 10 bases, leaving 17 bases between the germline ends. Per germline, CDR1 SQVTM and CDR2 ANQGSEA. In DNA form, the CDR3 reads TGCAGCGTTAATTACTCGGGGGATAGAGCTTTCTTT. Translation gives CSVNYSGDRAFF.

The V and J genes are TRBV12-3 or TRBV12-4 and TRBJ1-5; D ambiguous. V lost 5 bases and J lost 2, with 10 bases in between. The CDR3 spans 14 residues. DNA for the CDR3: TGTGCCAGCAGTACACAAACGGGCAATCAGCCCCAGCATTTT. Translated, it gives CASSTQTGNQPQHF.

The rearrangement joins TRBV12-3 or TRBV12-4 to TRBJ2-7; unclear D gene. CDR3 length: 15 amino acids. The ends were cut back, 3 bases at V and 5 bases at J, with 17 bases in the middle. The DNA of the CDR3 is TGTGCCAGCAGTTTTGAAGGGCGGTCGACGCACGAGCAGTACTTC. It translates to CASSFEGRSTHEQYF.

This CDR3 is CATSRDRAGGLHQPQHF. The CDR3 DNA reads TGTGCCACCAGCAGAGATCGGGCGGGGGGTCTTCATCAGCCCCAGCATTTT. The V gene is TRBV15, the J gene TRBJ1-5; D might be TRBD1 (5 bases). Looked up from germline, CDR1 is LNHNV and CDR2 is YYDKDF (reference sequence). Trimming left V 0 bases short and J 5 bases short, with 17 bases between. The CDR3 totals 17 residues.

This clonotype was counted ten times or more. The V call is TRBV15, the J call TRBJ2-5; 7 bases match TRBD1. This CDR3 comprises 14 residues. Germline-derived CDR1 and CDR2 are LNHNV and YYDKDF (reference sequence). The V gene end was trimmed by 0 bases and the J gene end by 5 bases; junction bases not matched to a gene: 3. CDR3 DNA sequence: TGTGCCACCAGCAGAGATTCGACAGGGGAGACCCAGTACTTC. This gives the protein CATSRDSTGETQYF.

Only a few counts were recorded for this clonotype. The chain employs TRBV19 and TRBJ2-1; D may match TRBD1 or TRBD2 (5 bases each). The length of the CDR3 is 13 residues. V gave up 7 bases and J gave up 9 bases, with 16 bases separating them. Germline loops: CDR1 LNHDA, CDR2 SQIVND (reference sequence). In DNA form, the CDR3 reads TGTGCCAGTACCCTGGGGGTGTTCGGTGAGCAGTTCTTC. Its protein is CASTLGVFGEQFF.

The chain links TRBV7-2 to TRBJ1-5; tentative D call: TRBD1 (5 bases). Germline CDR1 SGHTA, CDR2 FQGNSA. The CDR3 is 14 amino acids. V was cut by 3 bases and J by 3 bases, with 9 bases left in between. CDR3: CASSLGGYNQPQHF. The CDR3 DNA follows: TGTGCCAGCAGCTTGGGGGGGTACAATCAGCCCCAGCATTTT.

DNA of the CDR3: TGCAGCGCGAGGACAGGGCCTCAAGAGACCCAGTACTTC. Translation: CSARTGPQETQYF. The J gene is TRBJ2-5, the V gene TRBV29-1; 8 bases align to TRBD1. The CDR3 runs 13 residues. CDR1 is SQVTM and CDR2 is ANQGSEA in the germline V gene. Trimming at V came to 7 bases and at J to 2 bases, leaving 6 bases not matched to a gene.

V gene TRBV20-1 combines with J gene TRBJ1-1; D unclear. This CDR3 is built from 13 residues. Germline CDR1 and CDR2: DFQATT and SNEGSKA (reference sequence). V was shortened by 0 bases and J by 7 bases, with 12 bases between the two germline ends. The CDR3 loop is CSARDPNASEAFF. DNA for the CDR3: TGCAGTGCTAGAGATCCCAACGCTAGTGAAGCTTTCTTT.

The sample holds a few counts of this clonotype. The CDR3 is CASSSNTGATDTQYF. CDR3 coding DNA: TGTGCCAGCAGTTCTAATACAGGGGCCACAGATACGCAGTATTTT. This chain joins TRBV7-9 and TRBJ2-3; 7 positions agree with TRBD1. This CDR3 region has 15 residues. Germline assignment: CDR1 SEHNR and CDR2 FQNEAQ (reference sequence). V lost 6 bases, J lost 2 bases, and 8 bases stayed unmatched.

This chain joins TRBV11-3 and TRBJ1-5; 8 bases align to TRBD1. CDR1 is SGHNT and CDR2 is YENEEA in the germline V gene. This CDR3 spans 13 amino acids. J lost 6 bases, V lost 7 bases, and 5 bases had no gene match. This CDR3 reads CASMGQDLQPQHF. The CDR3 region has the DNA TGTGCCAGCATGGGACAGGACCTTCAGCCCCAGCATTTT.

This clonotype showed up just a few times. This chain connects TRBV20-1 to TRBJ1-2, with D tentatively TRBD1 (6 bases). Germline V gene lookup returns CDR1 DFQATT and CDR2 SNEGSKA (reference sequence). The CDR3 consists of 10 residues. The CDR3 region is CSTDRFGYTF. DNA for the CDR3: TGCTCCACCGACAGGTTTGGCTACACCTTC.

This clonotype was observed a few times. The J gene is TRBJ2-1, the V gene TRBV5-1, with TRBD2 matching over 7 bases. The CDR3 totals 15 residues. CDR1 and CDR2 (germline): SGHRS, YFSETQ. V trimming: 4 bases; J trimming: 1 base; junction bases outside the gene matches: 5. The DNA for the CDR3 is TGCGCCAGCAGCCCCAGCGGGATTTCCTACAATGAGCAGTTCTTC. As protein: CASSPSGISYNEQFF. The complete variable domain, with remaining parts taken from reference TRBV5-1 and TRBJ2-1, reads KAGVTQTPRYLIKTRGQQVTLSCSPISGHRSVSWYQQTPGQGLQFLFEYFSETQRNKGNFPGRFSGRQFSNSRSEMNVSTLELGDSALYLCASSPSGISYNEQFFGPGTRLTVL.

The CDR3 coding sequence is TGTGCCAGCAGTGCCAGGGAGAACACTGAAGCTTTCTTT. This translates into CASSARENTEAFF. This chain links TRBV6-2 or TRBV6-3 with TRBJ1-1; perhaps TRBD1 as D (5 bases). V lost 5 bases and J lost 1, with 8 bases in between. The CDR3 contains 13 residues. Germline CDR1 reads MNHEY; CDR2 reads SVGEGT.

This clonotype was seen a handful of times. The CDR3: CASSPRQDYEQYF. The CDR3 DNA follows: TGTGCCAGCAGCCCGCGACAGGACTACGAGCAGTACTTC. The chain joins TRBV12-3 or TRBV12-4 to TRBJ2-7; the D gene is possibly TRBD1 (6 bases). The V end lost 6 bases, the J end lost 3 bases, and 12 bases lay between the germline ends. This CDR3 has 13 residues.

The DNA of the CDR3 is TGCAGTGCGACGACCGGGACAGGGACTTCACCCCTCCACTTT. It specifies CSATTGTGTSPLHF. V is TRBV20-1 and J is TRBJ1-6; the match to TRBD1 covers 9 bases. This CDR3 spans 14 amino acids. The junction had 9 bases not matched to a gene; V was cut back by 6 bases and J by 9 bases. Germline-derived CDR1 and CDR2 are DFQATT and SNEGSKA (reference sequence).

The chain joins TRBV12-3 or TRBV12-4 to TRBJ2-3, with a possible D match to TRBD1 (6 bases). The CDR3 has 16 residues. The V and J ends lost 3 bases and 4 bases respectively, with 17 bases between them. The CDR3 nucleotides read TGTGCCAGCAGTTTCGAACAGGGCAATGCCGCAGATACGCAGTATTTT. Translating it yields CASSFEQGNAADTQYF.

This chain links TRBV20-1 with TRBJ1-6; possible D gene TRBD1, 5 bases. Germline-derived CDR1 and CDR2 are DFQATT and SNEGSKA (reference sequence). Trimming pared 0 bases from V and 7 bases from J, leaving 16 bases between. The CDR3 extends over 16 amino acids. The CDR3 loop reads CSARDMGQGGNSPLHF. CDR3 sequence (DNA): TGCAGTGCTAGAGACATGGGGCAGGGAGGCAATTCACCCCTCCACTTT.